One and the same sample provided the 17 T cell receptor beta chains below, sequenced in a study of vaccination and CD4 T cells after COVID-19. Treatment here: roughly 10-day PBMC culture with coronavirus spike peptide pools or control peptides (ViraFEST assay). Antigen specificity for these receptors is unknown. With the Oncomine TCR Beta short-read assay, DNA from cultured CD4+ T cells was sequenced. One entry per CDR3 protein, called by TCRdb with MiXCR from the PCR reads. The sample yields more than 20,000 distinct CDR3 sequences, approximately 32% seen once. The specimen sequenced was cultured CD4+ T cells from blood. The origin of the receptors is a human donor with COVID-19.

This rearrangement joins TRBV10-3 to TRBJ2-1; D remains unclear. Per the germline V gene, CDR1 is ENHRY and CDR2 is SYGVKD. V lost 3 bases, J lost 7 bases, and 7 bases lay in between. This CDR3 is built from 12 residues. Here the CDR3 DNA reads TGTGCCATCAGTGATCACAAGAATGAGCAGTTCTTC. This codes for CAISDHKNEQFF.

There are a few counts of this clonotype. The chain links TRBV6-1 to TRBJ2-5; no clear D gene. V was cut by 4 bases and J by 1 base, with 4 bases left in between. The CDR3 length is 12 residues. CDR1 and CDR2 (germline): MNHNS, SASEGT. The CDR3 region has the DNA TGTGCCAGCAGTGTTTCCCAAGAGACCCAGTACTTC. Protein sequence: CASSVSQETQYF.

The chain is built from TRBV20-1 and TRBJ2-5; D possibly corresponds to TRBD2 (5 bases). Per germline, CDR1 DFQATT and CDR2 SNEGSKA (reference sequence). Trimming took off 5 bases at V and 2 bases at J, with 12 bases between the two ends. CDR3 length: 13 residues. CDR3 protein: CSAGETVQETQYF. Here the CDR3 DNA reads TGCAGTGCTGGGGAGACTGTACAAGAGACCCAGTACTTC.

About this clonotype: One end of the junction is discordant with germline, which a read error may explain. The chain carries TRBV7-7 and TRBJ2-1; 11 nucleotides agree with TRBD2. Per germline, CDR1 SSHAT and CDR2 FNYEAQ (reference sequence). The length of the CDR3 is 14 residues. The CDR3 nucleotides are TGTGCTAGCAGCTCACTAGCGGGGGCGGGTGAGCAGTTCTTC. This encodes CASSSLAGAGEQFF.

This clonotype qualifies as medium-sized. V usage is TRBV7-9 and J usage is TRBJ2-2; perhaps TRBD1 as D (7 bases). CDR3 length: 16 residues. Germline CDR1 and CDR2: SEHNR and FQNEAQ (reference sequence). V dropped 3 bases and J dropped 8 bases, with 19 bases sitting between them. For the CDR3, the DNA is TGTGCCAGCAGCTTCAGCAGGGGGGTACTGGCTGGGGAGCTGTTTTTT. Protein: CASSFSRGVLAGELFF.

Only a few counts were recorded for this clonotype. The V call is TRBV28, the J call TRBJ2-7; D gene unclear. There are 13 residues in the CDR3. The germline gives CDR1 MDHEN, CDR2 SYDVKM. Trimming pared 3 bases from V and 6 bases from J, leaving 12 bases between. The CDR3 DNA follows: TGTGCCAGCAGTTTGGGTCCGGGCGGCGAGCAGTACTTC. Translation gives CASSLGPGGEQYF. The full variable domain, in which reference TRBV28 and TRBJ2-7 provide the parts outside the CDR3, is DVKVTQSSRYLVKRTGEKVFLECVQDMDHENMFWYRQDPGLGLRLIYFSYDVKMKEKGDIPEGYSVSREKKERFSLILESASTNQTSMYLCASSLGPGGEQYFGPGTRLTVT.

The rearrangement joins TRBV27 to TRBJ2-7; a possible D gene is TRBD1 (5 bases). Germline V gives CDR1 MNHEY, CDR2 SMNVEV (reference sequence). The germline V and J ends were trimmed by 7 bases and 1 base, with 11 bases remaining between them. CDR3 size: 13 residues. The CDR3 sequence: CASMTQGSYEQYF. Written as DNA, the CDR3 is TGTGCCAGCATGACCCAGGGTTCCTACGAGCAGTACTTC.

In this sample, this clonotype turned up a few times. V is TRBV12-3 or TRBV12-4 and J is TRBJ1-2; 8 bases match TRBD1. This CDR3 has 13 residues. V dropped 6 bases and J dropped 2; count of bases not matched to a gene: 2. For the CDR3, the DNA is TGTGCCAGCAGCTGGGACAGGAACTATGGCTACACCTTC. This codes for CASSWDRNYGYTF.

V and J are TRBV28 and TRBJ2-5, with 12 bases aligning to TRBD1. The CDR3 spans 16 residues. Germline V gene lookup returns CDR1 MDHEN and CDR2 SYDVKM. The J segment lost 2 bases and the V segment lost 9 bases, leaving 10 bases of the junction unmatched. The CDR3 bases are TGTGCCAGTGGCTCCGGGACAGGGGGCGGTCAAGAGACCCAGTACTTC. Translating gives CASGSGTGGGQETQYF.

This clonotype has just a few counts. J is TRBJ2-5 and V is TRBV6-1, with 12 nucleotides matching TRBD2. CDR1 MNHNS and CDR2 SASEGT come from the germline V gene. J was trimmed by 5 bases and V by 5 bases; bases with no gene match: 6. The CDR3 length is 15 residues. The CDR3 loop reads CASSKRGTSGETQYF. The CDR3 nucleotides are TGTGCCAGCAGTAAAAGGGGGACTAGCGGGGAGACCCAGTACTTC.

This clonotype was seen a handful of times. V and J are TRBV6-2 or TRBV6-3 and TRBJ1-5; D possibly corresponds to TRBD1 (5 bases). The CDR3 extends over 15 amino acids. V was cut by 6 bases and J by 7 bases, with 19 bases left in between. In germline, CDR1 is MNHEY, CDR2 SVGEGT. CDR3 protein: CASRVQTVGEQPQHF. The CDR3 DNA sequence: TGTGCCAGCAGGGTCCAGACAGTGGGGGAGCAGCCCCAGCATTTT.

The chain links TRBV5-5 to TRBJ1-1; maybe TRBD1 (5 bases). The length of the CDR3 is 15 residues. CDR1 SGHKS and CDR2 YYEKEE come from the germline V gene (reference sequence). V lost 0 bases, J lost 1 base, and 10 bases lay in between. The CDR3 reads CASSLGAGWNTEAFF. The CDR3 coding sequence is TGTGCCAGCAGCTTGGGTGCAGGGTGGAACACTGAAGCTTTCTTT.

The gene calls are TRBV15 and TRBJ2-1, with D tentatively TRBD1 (7 bases). This CDR3 has 16 amino acids. Trimming removed 0 bases at V and 7 bases at J, with 16 bases between. The germline gives CDR1 LNHNV, CDR2 YYDKDF (reference sequence). CDR3 protein: CATSRDWGAGGNEQFF. The DNA for the CDR3 is TGTGCCACCAGCAGAGATTGGGGGGCAGGGGGGAATGAGCAGTTCTTC.

This clonotype is categorized as medium-sized (0.01 to 0.1%). The chain links TRBV24-1 to TRBJ1-2, with TRBD1 matching over 12 bases. There are 18 residues in the CDR3. Trimming took 4 bases from V and 3 from J; bases not matched to a gene: 11. Per germline, CDR1 KGHDR and CDR2 SFDVKD. The CDR3 spells CATSDFPGTGGAYYGYTF. The CDR3, as DNA: TGTGCCACCAGTGACTTTCCCGGGACAGGGGGCGCGTACTATGGCTACACCTTC.

The chain employs TRBV5-8 and TRBJ1-5; TRBD1 aligns across 9 bases. This CDR3 has 15 amino acids. Germline V lookup: CDR1 SGHTS, CDR2 YDEGEE. V lost 4 bases to trimming and J lost 7 bases; unmatched junction nucleotides: 9. The DNA for the CDR3 is TGTGCCAGCAGCCCGGGACAGGGAAGTGGACAGCCCCAGCATTTT. Protein product: CASSPGQGSGQPQHF. The variable domain in full, completed from reference TRBV5-8 and TRBJ1-5, reads EAGVTQSPTHLIKTRGQQATLRCSPISGHTSVYWYQQALGLGLQFLLWYDEGEERNRGNFPPRFSGRQFPNYSSELNVNALELEDSALYLCASSPGQGSGQPQHFGDGTRLSIL.

V and J are TRBV23-1 and TRBJ2-7; 8 bases are a match to TRBD1. TRBV23-1 is known as an ORF, though its function is uncertain. The CDR3 covers 12 residues. The J segment lost 3 bases and the V segment lost 9 bases, leaving 4 bases of the junction unmatched. This chain's CDR3 is CARQGVNYEQYF. The CDR3 nucleotides read TGCGCCAGACAGGGGGTAAACTACGAGCAGTACTTC.

The V and J genes are TRBV7-8 and TRBJ2-4, with 7 bases identical to TRBD2. The CDR3 loop spans 16 amino acids. The junction had 4 bases not matched to a gene; V was cut back by 2 bases and J by 0 bases. The germline V gene encodes CDR1 SGHVS and CDR2 FQNEAQ. The DNA for the CDR3 is TGTGCCAGCAGCTTAACCAGGGAGGGAGCCAAAAACATTCAGTACTTC. It encodes CASSLTREGAKNIQYF.